Below, one T cell receptor (beta chain) is given with its context. Its target is unknown. These data are taken from a study of post-analysis software for immune sequencing data. Study-wide findings and caveats: TRBV5-6, TRBV5-1 and TRBV20-1 were among about 5 TRBV segments more frequent in patients than controls.

The CDR3 spans 13 residues. Germline assignment: CDR1 SGHRS and CDR2 YFSETQ. The V and J ends lost 4 bases and 5 bases, in that order; junction bases with no gene match: 6. Unique molecular identifiers were carried by the TCR beta cDNA libraries. In TCRdb, the PCR reads were re-called with MiXCR into one record per CDR3 protein. Of 430,000 or so distinct CDR3 sequences listed, about 40% are singletons. The chain combines TRBV5-1 with TRBJ2-7; 7 positions match TRBD1. The sequenced sample consisted of blood. The source is a girl aged 2 to 10 with multiple sclerosis. DNA for the CDR3: TGCGCCAGCAGCCTAGAACAGGGGAACGAGCAGTACTTC. Its translation is CASSLEQGNEQYF.